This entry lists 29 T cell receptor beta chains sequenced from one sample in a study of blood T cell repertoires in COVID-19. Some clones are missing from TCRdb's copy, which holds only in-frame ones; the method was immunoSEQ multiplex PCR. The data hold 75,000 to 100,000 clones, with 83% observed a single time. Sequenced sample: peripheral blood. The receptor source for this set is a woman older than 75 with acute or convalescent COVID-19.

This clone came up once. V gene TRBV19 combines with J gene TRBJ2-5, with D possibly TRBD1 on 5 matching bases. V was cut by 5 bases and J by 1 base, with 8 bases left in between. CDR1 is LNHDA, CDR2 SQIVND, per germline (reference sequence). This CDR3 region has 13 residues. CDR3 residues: CASSVQVQETQYF. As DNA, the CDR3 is TGTGCCAGTAGTGTACAGGTCCAAGAGACCCAGTACTTC.

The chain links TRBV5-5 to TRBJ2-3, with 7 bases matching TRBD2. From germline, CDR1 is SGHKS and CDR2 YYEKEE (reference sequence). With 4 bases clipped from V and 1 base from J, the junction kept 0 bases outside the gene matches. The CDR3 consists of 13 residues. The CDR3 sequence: CASSAGGTDTQYF. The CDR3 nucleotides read TGTGCCAGCAGCGCGGGAGGCACAGATACGCAGTATTTT.

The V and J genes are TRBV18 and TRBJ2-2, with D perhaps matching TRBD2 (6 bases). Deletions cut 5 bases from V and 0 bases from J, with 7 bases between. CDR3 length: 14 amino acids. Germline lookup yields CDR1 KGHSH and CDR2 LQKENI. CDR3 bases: TGTGCCAGCTCAGGAGGGACGAACACCGGGGAGCTGTTTTTT. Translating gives CASSGGTNTGELFF.

CDR3 sequence reads: CASSPGPSDRGQPQHF. In DNA form, the CDR3 reads TGTGCCAGCAGCCCAGGACCGTCGGACAGGGGACAGCCCCAGCATTTT. The chain joins TRBV5-5 to TRBJ1-5, with 9 bases aligning to TRBD1. V gave up 4 bases and J gave up 7 bases; unmatched junction bases: 12. This CDR3 comprises 16 residues. CDR1 is SGHKS, CDR2 YYEKEE, per germline (reference sequence).

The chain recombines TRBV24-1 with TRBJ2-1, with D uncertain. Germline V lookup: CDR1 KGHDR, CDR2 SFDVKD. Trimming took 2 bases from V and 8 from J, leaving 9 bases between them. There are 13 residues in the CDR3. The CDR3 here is CATSDWRTYEQFF. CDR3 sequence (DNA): TGTGCCACCAGTGATTGGAGAACGTATGAGCAGTTCTTC.

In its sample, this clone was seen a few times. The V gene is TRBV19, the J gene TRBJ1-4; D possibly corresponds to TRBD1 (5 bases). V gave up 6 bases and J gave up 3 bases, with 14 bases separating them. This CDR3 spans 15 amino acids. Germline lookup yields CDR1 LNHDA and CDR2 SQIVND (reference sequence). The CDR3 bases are TGTGCCAGTAGCCGTGGGGGGGACCCTAATGAAAAACTGTTTTTT. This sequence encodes CASSRGGDPNEKLFF.

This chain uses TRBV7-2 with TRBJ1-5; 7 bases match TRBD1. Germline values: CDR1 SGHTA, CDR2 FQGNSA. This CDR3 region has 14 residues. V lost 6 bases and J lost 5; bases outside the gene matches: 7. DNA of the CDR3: TGTGCCAGCAGTCAGAACAGGGGAGATCAGCCCCAGCATTTT. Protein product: CASSQNRGDQPQHF.

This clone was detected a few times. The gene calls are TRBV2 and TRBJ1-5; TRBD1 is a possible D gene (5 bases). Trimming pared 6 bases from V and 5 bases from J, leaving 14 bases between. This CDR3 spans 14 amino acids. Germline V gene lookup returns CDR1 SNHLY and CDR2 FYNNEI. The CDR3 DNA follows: TGTGCCAGCAGCCCAGGGATCTCCGATCAGCCCCAGCATTTT. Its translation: CASSPGISDQPQHF.

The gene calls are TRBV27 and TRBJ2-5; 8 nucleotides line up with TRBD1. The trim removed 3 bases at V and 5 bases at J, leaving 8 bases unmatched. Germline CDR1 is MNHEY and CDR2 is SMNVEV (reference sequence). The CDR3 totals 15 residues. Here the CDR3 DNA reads TGTGCCAGCAGTTTGCAGGGGGCGCCCCGGGAGACCCAGTACTTC. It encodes CASSLQGAPRETQYF.

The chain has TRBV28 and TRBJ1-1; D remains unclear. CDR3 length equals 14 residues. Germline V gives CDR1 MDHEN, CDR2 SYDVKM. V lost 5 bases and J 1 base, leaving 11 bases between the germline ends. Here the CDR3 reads CASSPQLPNTEAFF. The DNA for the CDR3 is TGTGCCAGCAGTCCCCAACTCCCGAACACTGAAGCTTTCTTT.

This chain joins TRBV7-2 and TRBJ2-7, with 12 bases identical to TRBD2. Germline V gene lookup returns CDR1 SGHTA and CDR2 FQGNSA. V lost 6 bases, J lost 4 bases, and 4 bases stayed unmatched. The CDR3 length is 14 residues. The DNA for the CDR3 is TGTGCCAGCAGAGAAACTAGCGGGAGGTACGAGCAGTACTTC. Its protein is CASRETSGRYEQYF. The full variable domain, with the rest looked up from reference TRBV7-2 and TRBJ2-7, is GAGVSQSPSNKVTEKGKDVELRCDPISGHTALYWYRQSLGQGLEFLIYFQGNSAPDKSGLPSDRFSAERTGGSVSTLTIQRTQQEDSAVYLCASRETSGRYEQYFGPGTRLTVT.

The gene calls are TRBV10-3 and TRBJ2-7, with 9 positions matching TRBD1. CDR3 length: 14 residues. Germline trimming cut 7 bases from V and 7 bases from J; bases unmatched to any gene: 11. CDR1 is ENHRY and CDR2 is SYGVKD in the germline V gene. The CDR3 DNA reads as TGTGCCATCAAGCAGACAGGGGGAGTAGAAGAGCAGTACTTC. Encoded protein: CAIKQTGGVEEQYF.

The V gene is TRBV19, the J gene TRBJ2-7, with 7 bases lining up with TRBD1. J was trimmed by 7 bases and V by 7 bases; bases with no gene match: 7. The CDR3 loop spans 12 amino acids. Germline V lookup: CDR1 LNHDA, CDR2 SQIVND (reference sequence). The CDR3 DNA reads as TGTGCCAGTAACAACCGGGACAGTGAGCAGTACTTC. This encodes CASNNRDSEQYF.

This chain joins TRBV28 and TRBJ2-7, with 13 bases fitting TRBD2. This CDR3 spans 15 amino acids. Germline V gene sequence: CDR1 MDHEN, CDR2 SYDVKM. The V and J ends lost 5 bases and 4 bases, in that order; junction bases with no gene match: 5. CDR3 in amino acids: CASSLGLAGLYEQYF. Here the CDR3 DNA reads TGTGCCAGCAGTCTGGGACTAGCGGGATTGTACGAGCAGTACTTC.

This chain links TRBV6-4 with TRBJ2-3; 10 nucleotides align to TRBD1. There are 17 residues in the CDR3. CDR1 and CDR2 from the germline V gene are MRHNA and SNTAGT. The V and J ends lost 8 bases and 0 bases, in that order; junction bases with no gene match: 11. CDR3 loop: CASHPPRQGASTDTQYF. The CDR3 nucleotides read TGTGCCAGCCACCCCCCCCGACAGGGGGCGAGCACAGATACGCAGTATTTT.

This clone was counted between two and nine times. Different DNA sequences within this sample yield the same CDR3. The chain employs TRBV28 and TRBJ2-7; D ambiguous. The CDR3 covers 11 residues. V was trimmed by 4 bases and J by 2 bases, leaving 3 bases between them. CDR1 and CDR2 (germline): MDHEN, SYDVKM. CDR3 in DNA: TGTGCCAGCAGTTCCACCTACGAGCAGTACTTC. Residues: CASSSTYEQYF.

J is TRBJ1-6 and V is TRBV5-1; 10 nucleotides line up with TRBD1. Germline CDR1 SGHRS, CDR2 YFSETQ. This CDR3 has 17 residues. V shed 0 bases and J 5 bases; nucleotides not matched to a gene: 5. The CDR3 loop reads CASSLGFGTGDNSPLHF. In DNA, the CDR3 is TGCGCCAGCAGCTTGGGGTTCGGGACAGGGGATAATTCACCCCTCCACTTT.

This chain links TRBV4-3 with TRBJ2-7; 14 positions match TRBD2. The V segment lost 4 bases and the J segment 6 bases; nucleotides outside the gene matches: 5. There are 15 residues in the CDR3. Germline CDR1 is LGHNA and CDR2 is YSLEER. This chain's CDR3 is CASSRGTSGSPEQYF. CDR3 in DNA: TGCGCCAGCAGCCGGGGGACTAGCGGGAGTCCCGAGCAGTACTTC.

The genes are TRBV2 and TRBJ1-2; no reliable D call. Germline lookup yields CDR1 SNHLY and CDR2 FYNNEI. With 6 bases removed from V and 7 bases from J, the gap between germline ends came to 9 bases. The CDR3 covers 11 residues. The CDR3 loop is CASSGGFGYTF. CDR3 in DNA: TGTGCCAGCAGCGGCGGGTTTGGCTACACCTTC.

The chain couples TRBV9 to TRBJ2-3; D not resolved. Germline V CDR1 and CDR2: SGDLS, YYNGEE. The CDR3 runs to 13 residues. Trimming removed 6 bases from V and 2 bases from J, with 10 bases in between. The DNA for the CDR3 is TGTGCCAGCATGGCGGCGAACACAGATACGCAGTATTTT. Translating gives CASMAANTDTQYF.

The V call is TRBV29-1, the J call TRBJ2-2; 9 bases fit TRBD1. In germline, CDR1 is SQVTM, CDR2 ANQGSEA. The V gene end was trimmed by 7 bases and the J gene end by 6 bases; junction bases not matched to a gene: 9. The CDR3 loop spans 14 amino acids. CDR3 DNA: TGCAGCGCCCGGGGACAGGGCATCTCCGGGGAGCTGTTTTTT. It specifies CSARGQGISGELFF.

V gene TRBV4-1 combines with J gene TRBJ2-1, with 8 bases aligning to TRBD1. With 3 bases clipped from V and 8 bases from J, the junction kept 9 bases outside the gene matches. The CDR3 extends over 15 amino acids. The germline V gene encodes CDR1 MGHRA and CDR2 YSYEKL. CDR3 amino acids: CASSQARTGNYEQFF. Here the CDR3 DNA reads TGCGCCAGCAGCCAGGCCCGGACAGGGAACTATGAGCAGTTCTTC.

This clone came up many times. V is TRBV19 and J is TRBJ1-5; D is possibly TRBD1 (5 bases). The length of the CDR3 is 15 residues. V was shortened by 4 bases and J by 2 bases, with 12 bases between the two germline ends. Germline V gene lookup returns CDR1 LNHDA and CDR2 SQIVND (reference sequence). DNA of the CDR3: TGTGCCAGTAGTAGCCCCGGGGGAGGCAATCAGCCCCAGCATTTT. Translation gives CASSSPGGGNQPQHF.

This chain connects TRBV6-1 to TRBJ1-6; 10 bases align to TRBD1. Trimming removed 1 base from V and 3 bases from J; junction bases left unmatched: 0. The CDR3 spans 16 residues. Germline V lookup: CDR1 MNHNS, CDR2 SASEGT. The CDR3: CASSEGDRGYNSPLHF. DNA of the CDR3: TGTGCCAGCAGTGAAGGGGACAGGGGCTATAATTCACCCCTCCACTTT.

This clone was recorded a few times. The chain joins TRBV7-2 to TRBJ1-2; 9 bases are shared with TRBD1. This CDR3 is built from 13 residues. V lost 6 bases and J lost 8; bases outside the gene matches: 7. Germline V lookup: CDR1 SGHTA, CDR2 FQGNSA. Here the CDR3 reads CASRQGQGGGYTF. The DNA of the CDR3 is TGTGCCAGCAGACAGGGACAGGGAGGAGGCTACACCTTC.

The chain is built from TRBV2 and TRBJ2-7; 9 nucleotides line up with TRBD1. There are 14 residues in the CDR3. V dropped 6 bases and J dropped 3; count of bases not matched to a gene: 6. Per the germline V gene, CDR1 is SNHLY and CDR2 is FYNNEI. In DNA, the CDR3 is TGTGCCAGCAGCCGGGACAGGGAATTCTACGAGCAGTACTTC. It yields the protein CASSRDREFYEQYF.

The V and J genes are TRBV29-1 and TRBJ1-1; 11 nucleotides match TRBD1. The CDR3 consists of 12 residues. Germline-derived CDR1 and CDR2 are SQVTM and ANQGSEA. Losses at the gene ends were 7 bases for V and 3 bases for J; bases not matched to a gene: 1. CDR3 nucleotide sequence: TGCAGCGGGGGACAGGGGGACACTGAAGCTTTCTTT. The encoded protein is CSGGQGDTEAFF.

The chain's CDR3 is CASSPSEGNIQYF. CDR3 nucleotides: TGTGCCAGCTCACCATCGGAGGGGAACATTCAGTACTTC. This chain joins TRBV18 and TRBJ2-4; tentatively, D is TRBD2 (6 bases). The germline V gene has CDR1 KGHSH and CDR2 LQKENI. CDR3 length: 13 residues. The germline V and J ends were trimmed by 2 bases and 7 bases, with 9 bases remaining between them.

CDR3 sequence reads: CASSPDRVRDEQYF. As DNA, the CDR3 is TGCGCCAGCAGCCCGGACAGGGTTAGGGACGAGCAGTACTTC. J is TRBJ2-7 and V is TRBV5-1; 8 bases map to TRBD1. The V and J ends lost 4 bases and 5 bases, in that order; junction bases with no gene match: 8. Germline CDR1 reads SGHRS; CDR2 reads YFSETQ. The CDR3 extends over 14 amino acids.